The rows below give T cell receptor beta chains drawn from one sample of a study of shared clonotypes between healthy human individuals. Repertoires were generated with immunoSEQ multiplex PCR, while TCRdb's copy carries only in-frame clones and drops some. The data show roughly 2.4 million clones, approximately 95% seen once. Input material: naive CD4+ T cells sorted from blood. The receptor set was obtained from a man between 18 and 29 years old in good health. Each CDR3 is given with its conserved first and last residue. The D gene is left open where the match is weak. A row's size may be missing; if present it is once, few, many or a size class.

TGTGCCAGCAGTTCAATCGCGTCCGAGCAGTACTTC,CASSSIASEQYF,TRBV6-5,NA,NA,TRBJ2-7
TGTGCCAGTAAGGGACAGCCCGGAACTTACGAGCAGTACTTC,CASKGQPGTYEQYF,TRBV6-5,NA,TRBD1,TRBJ2-7
TGTGCCAGCAGCTTTTTGGACGAGCAGTACTTC,CASSFLDEQYF,TRBV7-9,NA,NA,TRBJ2-7
TGTGCCAGCAGCTTAGAAAGGGGGGAGACCCAGTACTTC,CASSLERGETQYF,TRBV7-2,NA,NA,TRBJ2-5
TGTGCCAGTAGTACCCCAGGGGACCTCAATGAAAAACTGTTTTTT,CASSTPGDLNEKLFF,TRBV19,NA,NA,TRBJ1-4
TGTGCCGTCGCCTCGGATAGCAATCAGCCCCAGCATTTT,CAVASDSNQPQHF,TRBV30,NA,NA,TRBJ1-5
TGTGCCTGGACAGGGGGCGGAAACGAGCAGTACTTC,CAWTGGGNEQYF,TRBV30,NA,TRBD1,TRBJ2-7
TGTGCCAGTAGTAGCCACCGGGACAGGGTGGGGGGCTACACCTTC,CASSSHRDRVGGYTF,TRBV19,NA,TRBD1,TRBJ1-2
TGTGTCAGCGGGGGGGAAAGCTGCCTCTATCCCGCTGAAGCTTTCTTT,CVSGGESCLYPAEAFF,TRBV25-1,NA,NA,TRBJ1-1
TGTGCCAGTAGTCCGGGACAGGAGTTTTTCAATCAGCCCCAGCATTTT,CASSPGQEFFNQPQHF,TRBV19,NA,TRBD1,TRBJ1-5
TGTGCCAGCAGTTACTTGCGGGGGGGCCTCAATGAGCAGTTCTTC,CASSYLRGGLNEQFF,TRBV6-5,NA,TRBD2,TRBJ2-1
TGTGCCAGCAGCTCCCGGGACAGGGATGTGGGGGAGCAGTACTTC,CASSSRDRDVGEQYF,TRBV5-4,NA,TRBD1,TRBJ2-7
TGTGCCAGCAGCCAATACAGGTTGGGGGCTTCCCCCCTCCACTTT,CASSQYRLGASPLHF,TRBV7-2,NA,NA,TRBJ1-6
TGTGCCAGCAGTTACTCTTGGGGGGCAGGGCAGCCCCAGCATTTT,CASSYSWGAGQPQHF,TRBV6-6,few,NA,TRBJ1-5
TGTGCCAGCAGCTTGGGAATAAACACTGAAGCTTTCTTT,CASSLGINTEAFF,TRBV5-4,NA,NA,TRBJ1-1
TGTGCCAGCAGACAAACGGACAGAGTCTACGAGCAGTACTTC,CASRQTDRVYEQYF,TRBV6-6,NA,NA,TRBJ2-7
TGTGCCAGCAGCTTGGGTACTAGCGAGTCGGAGACCCAGTACTTC,CASSLGTSESETQYF,TRBV5-4,NA,TRBD2,TRBJ2-5
TGCGCCAGCAGCCAAGAGGGGACAGGGCACCCACCCCTCCACTTT,CASSQEGTGHPPLHF,TRBV4-1,NA,TRBD1,TRBJ1-6
TGTGCCTGGAGTTTCCCTGAGACTAGCGGGAGAGCGAGAAACGAGCAGTACTTC,CAWSFPETSGRARNEQYF,TRBV30,NA,TRBD2,TRBJ2-7
TGTGCCAGCTCCCCCACAGGGGCCCTCTCCTACGAGCAGTACTTC,CASSPTGALSYEQYF,TRBV18,NA,TRBD1,TRBJ2-7
TGTGCCAGCAGACAGGGGGGCACAGATACGCAGTATTTT,CASRQGGTDTQYF,TRBV2,once,TRBD1,TRBJ2-3
TGTGCCTGGAAAAAGGTGACCAGCACAGATACGCAGTATTTT,CAWKKVTSTDTQYF,TRBV30,NA,NA,TRBJ2-3
TGTGCCAGCAGCGCTACTAGCGCGGGTTCCTACGAGCAGTACTTC,CASSATSAGSYEQYF,TRBV9,NA,TRBD2,TRBJ2-7
TGTGCCAGCAGCCCCCAGACAGGGTACACCGGGGAGCTGTTTTTT,CASSPQTGYTGELFF,TRBV5-4,NA,TRBD1,TRBJ2-2
TGTGCCTGGTCCCATCTCAGATTCAACACTGAAGCTTTCTTT,CAWSHLRFNTEAFF,TRBV30,NA,NA,TRBJ1-1